This TCR beta chain was retrieved from a study of post-analysis software for immune sequencing data. With 3 bases removed from V and 2 bases from J, the gap between germline ends came to 17 bases. The CDR3 runs to 16 residues. CDR1 is MNHNS, CDR2 SASEGT, per germline. This clonotype was seen at least ten times. Antigen: not known. Study-level results: Higher frequency in patients than in controls was seen for about five TRBV segments, with TRBV5-6, TRBV5-1 and TRBV20-1 among them.

The TCR beta cDNA libraries carried unique molecular identifiers. From around 1 to 10 million T cells, around 500,000 cDNA molecules were obtained. Each CDR3 protein gets one entry after TCRdb re-called the PCR reads with MiXCR. The repertoire holds a few hundred thousand distinct CDR3 sequences, with roughly 30% as singletons. The V and J genes are TRBV6-1 and TRBJ2-7; D could derive from TRBD1 or TRBD2 (6 bases each). Sequencing was done on a sample of blood. The clonotype comes from a girl aged 10-17 years with multiple sclerosis. The CDR3 protein is CASSDLRGLRPYEQYF. The CDR3 DNA reads as TGTGCCAGCAGTGACCTCCGGGGGCTGCGGCCCTACGAGCAGTACTTC.